These 26 T cell receptor beta chains were all obtained from the same sample, sequenced in a study of blood T cells in healthy people across ages. It was with a sample-barcoded 5' primer and a J-beta primer mix that a second PCR of roughly 7 to 12 cycles was run. TCRdb reprocessed the 5' RACE reads with MiXCR, giving one entry per CDR3 protein. The sample consists of some 1.4 million distinct CDR3 sequences, approximately 42% of them appearing once. The sample taken for sequencing was blood. Source of these receptors: a woman younger than 35 in good health.

The chain recombines TRBV20-1 with TRBJ2-1, with D perhaps TRBD2 (6 bases). This CDR3 spans 15 amino acids. V was pared by 6 bases and J by 0 bases, with 15 bases between. The germline V gene has CDR1 DFQATT and CDR2 SNEGSKA (reference sequence). Here the CDR3 reads CSARNTGSSYNEQFF. In nucleotides, the CDR3 is TGCAGTGCCCGGAATACCGGGAGCTCCTACAATGAGCAGTTCTTC.

The chain recombines TRBV6-6 with TRBJ1-1; D call uncertain. CDR1 MNHNY and CDR2 SVGAGI come from the germline V gene (reference sequence). Trimming took off 7 bases at V and 0 bases at J, with 12 bases between the two ends. The CDR3 extends over 14 amino acids. The DNA for the CDR3 is TGTGCCAGCACCTCGACACCAATGAACACTGAAGCTTTCTTT. The encoded protein is CASTSTPMNTEAFF.

V is TRBV3-1 and J is TRBJ2-7; a weak D match, TRBD2 (5 bases). The CDR3 totals 15 residues. V was trimmed by 6 bases and J by 4 bases, leaving 19 bases between them. Germline V lookup: CDR1 LGHDT, CDR2 YNNKEL (reference sequence). In DNA, the CDR3 is TGTGCCAGCAGACCGGCAGCCGCGGGTCGTTACGAGCAGTACTTC. Encoded protein: CASRPAAAGRYEQYF.

J is TRBJ2-6 and V is TRBV6-5, with a tentative D call TRBD1 (5 bases). The CDR3 is made up of 16 amino acids. Per the germline V gene, CDR1 is MNHEY and CDR2 is SVGAGI. Deletions cut 0 bases from V and 1 base from J, with 7 bases between. CDR3 DNA sequence: TGTGCCAGCAGTTACTCAGGGGTGTCTGGGGCCAACGTCCTGACTTTC. Protein sequence: CASSYSGVSGANVLTF.

This clonotype was seen only a few times. This chain uses TRBV10-3 with TRBJ1-1; tentatively, D is TRBD1 (6 bases). The CDR3 is 13 amino acids. V was cut by 6 bases and J by 4 bases, with 12 bases left in between. Germline assignment: CDR1 ENHRY and CDR2 SYGVKD. The CDR3, as DNA: TGTGCCATCAGGTGGGTACAGGGCACTGAAGCTTTCTTT. Protein sequence: CAIRWVQGTEAFF.

This clonotype was counted only a few times. The chain uses TRBV12-3 or TRBV12-4 and TRBJ2-2, with 9 bases aligning to TRBD1. The CDR3 extends over 16 amino acids. V gave up 1 base and J gave up 6 bases; unmatched junction bases: 6. The CDR3 reads CASSLGDRAGAGELFF. The CDR3 DNA sequence: TGTGCCAGCAGTTTAGGGGACAGGGCTGGCGCCGGGGAGCTGTTTTTT.

This chain uses TRBV13 with TRBJ2-2; D call uncertain. Germline CDR1 and CDR2: PRHDT and FYEKMQ (reference sequence). This CDR3 is 12 amino acids long. Trimming cost V 5 bases and J 7 bases, with 8 bases left between them. CDR3 sequence reads: CASSHGYGELFF. The CDR3 nucleotides read TGTGCCAGCAGCCACGGTTACGGGGAGCTGTTTTTT.

This clonotype was detected many times. One end of the junction is discordant with germline, which a read error may explain. This CDR3 reads CASSLTSGGNNEQFF. CDR3 bases: TGTGCCAGCAGCCTAACTAGCGGGGGAAACAATGAGCAGTTCTTC. V and J are TRBV5-1 and TRBJ2-1; TRBD2 agrees at 11 bases. This CDR3 is 15 amino acids long. The germline V gene encodes CDR1 SGHRS and CDR2 YFSETQ.

The table lists this clonotype with many counts. CDR3 in amino acids: CASSLVQGNTEAFF. CDR3 DNA sequence: TGTGCCAGCAGCTTAGTTCAGGGGAACACTGAAGCTTTCTTT. This chain uses TRBV7-2 with TRBJ1-1; weak D call: TRBD1 (5 bases). V gave up 1 base and J gave up 1 base, with 7 bases separating them. CDR3 size: 14 residues. Germline CDR1 is SGHTA and CDR2 is FQGNSA.

This clonotype was picked up a small number of times. The genes are TRBV5-1 and TRBJ2-1; 9 bases fit TRBD2. Germline CDR1 and CDR2: SGHRS and YFSETQ. The CDR3 totals 15 residues. V lost 0 bases to trimming and J lost 6 bases; unmatched junction nucleotides: 4. Written as DNA, the CDR3 is TGCGCCAGCAGCTTGGCCCAAGCGGGAGGCAATGAGCAGTTCTTC. It specifies CASSLAQAGGNEQFF.

The V and J genes are TRBV28 and TRBJ2-5; D is perhaps TRBD1 (5 bases). The CDR3 is made up of 16 amino acids. With 5 bases removed from V and 11 bases from J, the gap between germline ends came to 27 bases. Per germline, CDR1 MDHEN and CDR2 SYDVKM. The CDR3 DNA reads TGTGCCAGCAGTAAGATAAGCAGGGTACTCAACAATGAGCAGTACTTC. Protein sequence: CASSKISRVLNNEQYF.

V is TRBV9 and J is TRBJ2-5; 8 nucleotides agree with TRBD2. Germline CDR1 is SGDLS and CDR2 is YYNGEE. After removal of 3 bases from V and 1 base from J, the junction contained 5 bases not matched to a gene. The CDR3 runs to 15 residues. For the CDR3, the DNA is TGTGCCAGCAGCGGGCCCCGGGGGGGCCAAGAGACCCAGTACTTC. It yields the protein CASSGPRGGQETQYF. The complete variable domain, with remaining parts taken from reference TRBV9 and TRBJ2-5, reads DSGVTQTPKHLITATGQRVTLRCSPRSGDLSVYWYQQSLDQGLQFLIQYYNGEERAKGNILERFSAQQFPDLHSELNLSSLELGDSALYFCASSGPRGGQETQYFGPGTRLLVL.

V is TRBV5-5 and J is TRBJ1-2; 9 nucleotides align to TRBD1. Germline-derived CDR1 and CDR2 are SGHKS and YYEKEE (reference sequence). CDR3 length: 16 amino acids. V trimming: 3 bases; J trimming: 1 base; junction bases outside the gene matches: 7. CDR3 coding DNA: TGTGCCAGCAGCTCCGTCGACAGGGGGAATAACTATGGCTACACCTTC. Amino acids: CASSSVDRGNNYGYTF. The full variable domain, its missing parts supplied by reference TRBV5-5 and TRBJ1-2, is DAGVTQSPTHLIKTRGQQVTLRCSPISGHKSVSWYQQVLGQGPQFIFQYYEKEERGRGNFPDRFSARQFPNYSSELNVNALLLGDSALYLCASSSVDRGNNYGYTFGSGTRLTVV.

The rearrangement links TRBV20-1 to TRBJ2-5; possibly TRBD2 for D (6 bases). Between the trimmed V and J ends, which lost 3 bases and 3 bases, there was a span of 17 bases. Germline V gene sequence: CDR1 DFQATT, CDR2 SNEGSKA (reference sequence). CDR3 length: 15 amino acids. In DNA form, the CDR3 reads TGCAGTGCTAGTGTGTTCGATAGCGGAAAAGAGACCCAGTACTTC. It is translated as CSASVFDSGKETQYF.

The CDR3 DNA reads as TGTGCCAGCAGCGGTCGAACTAGCGGGGGCGCCGGGGAGCTGTTTTTT. Translation: CASSGRTSGGAGELFF. The chain employs TRBV7-8 and TRBJ2-2; 11 bases match TRBD2. Trimming cost V 5 bases and J 6 bases; bases outside gene matches: 8. This CDR3 contains 16 residues. From germline, CDR1 is SGHVS and CDR2 FQNEAQ.

On this clonotype itself: The junction departs from germline at one end; a sequencing error may be responsible. This rearrangement joins TRBV9 to TRBJ2-7; D unresolved. The CDR3 sequence is 14 residues long. Germline CDR1 is SGDLS and CDR2 is YYNGEE. CDR3 coding DNA: TGTGCCAGCAGCGTAGATTGGGGTTCCTACGAGCATTACTTC. This encodes CASSVDWGSYEHYF.

This clonotype turned up a few times. The V and J genes are TRBV20-1 and TRBJ2-7; 13 bases are shared with TRBD2. Germline loops: CDR1 DFQATT, CDR2 SNEGSKA (reference sequence). V was clipped by 5 bases and J by 7 bases; unmatched bases: 8. The length of the CDR3 is 14 residues. In DNA form, the CDR3 reads TGCAGTGCTCCGGGACTAGCGGGATCGGGGGAGCAGTACTTC. Translation: CSAPGLAGSGEQYF.

V gene TRBV7-2 combines with J gene TRBJ2-3; no firm D call. The germline V gene has CDR1 SGHTA and CDR2 FQGNSA. V was cut by 5 bases and J by 5 bases, with 11 bases left in between. This CDR3 is built from 13 residues. This CDR3 is CASSASTQDTQYF. As DNA, the CDR3 is TGTGCCAGCAGCGCATCAACACAAGATACGCAGTATTTT.

The V call is TRBV3-1, the J call TRBJ2-3, with TRBD2 matching 14 bases. V gave up 3 bases and J gave up 2 bases; unmatched junction bases: 16. Germline CDR1 LGHDT, CDR2 YNNKEL (reference sequence). This CDR3 is 21 amino acids long. The chain's CDR3 is CASSHAGTSGRGGKFTDTQYF. CDR3 nucleotides: TGTGCCAGCAGCCATGCCGGGACTAGCGGGAGAGGGGGAAAATTCACAGATACGCAGTATTTT.

The CDR3 region is CASSRWDRNSPLHF. The CDR3 nucleotides are TGCGCCAGCAGCCGCTGGGACCGCAATTCACCCCTCCACTTT. V usage is TRBV4-1 and J usage is TRBJ1-6; perhaps TRBD1 as D (5 bases). The germline CDR1 and CDR2 sequences are MGHRA and YSYEKL. The CDR3 spans 14 residues. Trimming left V 4 bases short and J 7 bases short, with 11 bases between.

There are a few counts of this clonotype. One junction end disagrees with the germline gene, perhaps due to a read error. The chain employs TRBV4-1 and TRBJ1-2, with TRBD1 identical over 8 bases. The CDR3 is made up of 15 amino acids. CDR1 is MGHRA, CDR2 YSYEKL, per germline. The CDR3 loop reads CASSPPPLTGDGYTF. The CDR3 DNA reads as TGTGCCAGCAGCCCACCGCCGCTGACAGGGGATGGCTACACCTTC.

The CDR3, as DNA: TGCAGTGCTAGTGATGGACAGGCCGTCCACGAGCAGTACTTC. It yields the protein CSASDGQAVHEQYF. The gene calls are TRBV20-1 and TRBJ2-7; TRBD1 matches at 7 bases. The V segment lost 3 bases and the J segment 5 bases; nucleotides outside the gene matches: 10. The CDR3 is 14 residues long. Germline V CDR1 and CDR2: DFQATT, SNEGSKA (reference sequence).

The chain has TRBV7-2 and TRBJ1-1; D is unresolved. The CDR3 is 13 amino acids. Trimming removed 1 base from V and 5 bases from J, with 8 bases in between. Germline V lookup: CDR1 SGHTA, CDR2 FQGNSA. CDR3 protein: CASSLVVETEAFF. For the CDR3, the DNA is TGTGCCAGCAGCTTAGTGGTAGAAACTGAAGCTTTCTTT.

The rearrangement links TRBV6-5 to TRBJ2-5; tentatively, D is TRBD1 (5 bases). Trimming removed 6 bases at V and 2 bases at J, with 13 bases between. The CDR3 contains 14 residues. Germline CDR1 reads MNHEY; CDR2 reads SVGAGI. The CDR3 DNA is TGTGCCAGCAGGGCCCAGGGAAGTCAAGAGACCCAGTACTTC. This codes for CASRAQGSQETQYF.

The chain carries TRBV27 and TRBJ1-5, with D possibly being TRBD1 (5 bases). Germline assignment: CDR1 MNHEY and CDR2 SMNVEV (reference sequence). The CDR3 length is 15 residues. V was pared by 2 bases and J by 4 bases, with 12 bases between. The CDR3 nucleotides are TGTGCCAGCAGTTTAGCCGGGGCAGCTAATCAGCCCCAGCATTTT. Protein sequence: CASSLAGAANQPQHF.

In this sample, this clonotype turned up a few times. The gene calls are TRBV24-1 and TRBJ2-1; 8 nucleotides line up with TRBD2. The junction had 11 bases not matched to a gene; V was cut back by 10 bases and J by 7 bases. From germline, CDR1 is KGHDR and CDR2 SFDVKD. The CDR3 covers 14 residues. Here the CDR3 DNA reads TGTGCCACTGGGAAAGCGGGAGTAGGAAATGAGCAGTTCTTC. Its protein is CATGKAGVGNEQFF.